One and the same sample provided the 4 T cell receptor beta chains below, sequenced in a study of blood T cell repertoires in COVID-19. Profiled with immunoSEQ multiplex PCR; TCRdb holds only in-frame clones, not every one. The sample includes a few hundred thousand clones, roughly four fifths of them seen just once. Sequenced sample: peripheral blood. The source is a woman between 55 and 75 years old with acute or convalescent COVID-19.

The chain couples TRBV2 to TRBJ2-5; 7 bases map to TRBD2. Germline V gene lookup returns CDR1 SNHLY and CDR2 FYNNEI. The CDR3 has 19 residues. This CDR3 is CAANPAVAASGVYQETQYF. Here the CDR3 DNA reads TGTGCTGCAAATCCAGCCGTGGCAGCGAGCGGGGTATACCAAGAGACCCAGTACTTC.

The V gene is TRBV12-3 or TRBV12-4, the J gene TRBJ2-7, with a tentative D call TRBD1 (6 bases). Trimming removed 5 bases from V and 2 bases from J, with 10 bases in between. This CDR3 is built from 13 residues. In DNA, the CDR3 is TGTGCCAGCAGTCAGGGGCCACCCTACGAGCAGTACTTC. Protein sequence: CASSQGPPYEQYF.

The rearrangement joins TRBV9 to TRBJ2-5; 7 bases are a match to TRBD2. Trimming cost V 5 bases and J 1 base; bases outside gene matches: 8. Looked up from germline, CDR1 is SGDLS and CDR2 is YYNGEE. CDR3 size: 15 residues. The DNA of the CDR3 is TGTGCCAGCAGTGTGGAGCTAGCGGCCCAAGAGACCCAGTACTTC. Amino acids: CASSVELAAQETQYF.

The V gene is TRBV2, the J gene TRBJ1-2, with a weak D call TRBD1 (5 bases). The CDR3 is 13 amino acids. Germline V lookup: CDR1 SNHLY, CDR2 FYNNEI. The V end was cut by 8 bases, the J end by 4 bases, with 14 bases between. CDR3: CASLRGGPYGYTF. CDR3 DNA sequence: TGTGCCAGCCTAAGGGGCGGACCCTATGGCTACACCTTC.